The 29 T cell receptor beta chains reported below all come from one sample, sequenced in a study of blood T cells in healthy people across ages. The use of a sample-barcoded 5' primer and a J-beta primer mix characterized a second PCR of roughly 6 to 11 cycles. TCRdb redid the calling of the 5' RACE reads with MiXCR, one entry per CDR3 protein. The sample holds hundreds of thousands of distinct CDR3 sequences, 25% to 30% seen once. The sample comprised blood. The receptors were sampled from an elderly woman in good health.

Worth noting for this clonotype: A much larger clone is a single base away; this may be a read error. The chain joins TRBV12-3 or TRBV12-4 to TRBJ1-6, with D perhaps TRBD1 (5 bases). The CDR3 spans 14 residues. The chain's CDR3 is CTSAEVGTNSPLHF. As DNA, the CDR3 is TGTACCAGCGCCGAGGTCGGGACTAATTCACCCCTCCACTTT.

CDR3 region: CASSRQGVQETQYF. The DNA of the CDR3 is TGCGCCAGCAGCCGACAGGGAGTGCAAGAGACCCAGTACTTC. The chain combines TRBV5-1 with TRBJ2-5; 7 bases line up with TRBD1. CDR3 size: 14 residues. CDR1 and CDR2 (germline): SGHRS, YFSETQ. The V segment lost 4 bases and the J segment 2 bases; nucleotides outside the gene matches: 5.

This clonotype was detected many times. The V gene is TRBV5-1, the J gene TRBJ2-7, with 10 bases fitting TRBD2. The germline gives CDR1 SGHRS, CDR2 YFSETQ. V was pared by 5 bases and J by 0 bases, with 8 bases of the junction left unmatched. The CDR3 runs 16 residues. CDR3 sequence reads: CASRFSGGSSSYEQYF. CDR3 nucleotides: TGCGCCAGCAGGTTTAGCGGGGGGTCCAGCTCCTACGAGCAGTACTTC.

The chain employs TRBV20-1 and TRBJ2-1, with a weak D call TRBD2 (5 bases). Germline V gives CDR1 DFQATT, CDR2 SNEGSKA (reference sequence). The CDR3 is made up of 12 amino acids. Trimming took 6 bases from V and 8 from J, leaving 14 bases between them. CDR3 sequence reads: CSASRGSHEQFF. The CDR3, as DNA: TGCAGTGCCTCCCGGGGTTCCCATGAGCAGTTCTTC.

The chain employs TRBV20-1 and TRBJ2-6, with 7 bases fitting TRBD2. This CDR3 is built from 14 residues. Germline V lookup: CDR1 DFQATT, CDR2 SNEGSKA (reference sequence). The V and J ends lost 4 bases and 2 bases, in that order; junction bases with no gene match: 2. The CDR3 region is CSAKRGAGANVLTF. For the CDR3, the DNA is TGCAGTGCTAAGCGGGGCGCTGGGGCCAACGTCCTGACTTTC.

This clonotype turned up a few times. The CDR3 region has the DNA TGTGCCTGGAGTGGCGGCTTCAGAGGCTATGGCTACACCTTC. Residues: CAWSGGFRGYGYTF. This chain uses TRBV30 with TRBJ1-2; D gene uncertain. The CDR3 consists of 14 residues. V was clipped by 1 base and J by 4 bases, with 13 bases between them. Germline V gene lookup returns CDR1 GTSNPN and CDR2 SVGIG (reference sequence).

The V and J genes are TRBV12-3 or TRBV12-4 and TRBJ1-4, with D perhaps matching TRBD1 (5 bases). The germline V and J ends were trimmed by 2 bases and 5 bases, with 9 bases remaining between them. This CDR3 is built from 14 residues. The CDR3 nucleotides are TGTGCCAGCAGTTTAAGCAGGGAGAATGAAAAACTGTTTTTT. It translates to CASSLSRENEKLFF.

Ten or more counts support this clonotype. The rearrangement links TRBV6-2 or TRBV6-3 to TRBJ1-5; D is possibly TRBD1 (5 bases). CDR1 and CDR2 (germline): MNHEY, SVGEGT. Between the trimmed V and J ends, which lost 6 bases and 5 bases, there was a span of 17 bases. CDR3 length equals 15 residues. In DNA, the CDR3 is TGTGCCAGCAGCCGCCGGGACCCTGGGTATCAGCCCCAGCATTTT. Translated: CASSRRDPGYQPQHF.

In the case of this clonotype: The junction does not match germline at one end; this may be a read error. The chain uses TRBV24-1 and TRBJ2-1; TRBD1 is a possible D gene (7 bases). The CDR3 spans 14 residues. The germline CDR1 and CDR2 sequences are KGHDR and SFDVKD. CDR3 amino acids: CASRGDGPGDEQFF. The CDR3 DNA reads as TGTGCCTCCAGGGGGGACGGGCCCGGGGATGAGCAGTTCTTC.

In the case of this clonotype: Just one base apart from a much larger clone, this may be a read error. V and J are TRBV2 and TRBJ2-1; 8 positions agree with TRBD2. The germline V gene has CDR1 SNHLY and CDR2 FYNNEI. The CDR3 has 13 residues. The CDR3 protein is CVSSEAGVNEQFF. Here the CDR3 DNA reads TGTGTCAGCAGTGAAGCGGGAGTCAATGAGCAGTTCTTC.

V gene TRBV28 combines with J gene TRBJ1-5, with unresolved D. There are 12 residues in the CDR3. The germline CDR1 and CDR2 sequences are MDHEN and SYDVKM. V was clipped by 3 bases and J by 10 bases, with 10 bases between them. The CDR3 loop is CASSLGISPQHF. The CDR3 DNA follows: TGTGCCAGCAGTTTGGGTATCAGCCCCCAGCATTTT.

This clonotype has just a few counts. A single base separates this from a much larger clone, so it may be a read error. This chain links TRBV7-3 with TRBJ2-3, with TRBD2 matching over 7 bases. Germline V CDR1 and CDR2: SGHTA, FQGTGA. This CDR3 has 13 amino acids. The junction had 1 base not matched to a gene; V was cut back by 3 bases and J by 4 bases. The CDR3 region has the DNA TGTGCCAGCAGCTTTGGGGGGGCAGATACGCAGTATTTT. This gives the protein CASSFGGADTQYF.

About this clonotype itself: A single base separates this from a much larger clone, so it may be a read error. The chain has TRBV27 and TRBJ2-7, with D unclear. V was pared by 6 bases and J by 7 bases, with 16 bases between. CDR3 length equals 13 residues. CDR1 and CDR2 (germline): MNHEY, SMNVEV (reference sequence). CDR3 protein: CASRSAQAWEQYF. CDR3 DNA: TGTGCCAGCAGGTCCGCGCAGGCTTGGGAGCAGTACTTC.

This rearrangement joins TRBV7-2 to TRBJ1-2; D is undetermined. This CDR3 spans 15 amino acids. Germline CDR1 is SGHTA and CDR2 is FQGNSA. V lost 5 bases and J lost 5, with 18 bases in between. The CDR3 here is CASSQENSKRYGYTF. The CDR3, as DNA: TGTGCCAGCAGCCAGGAGAATTCAAAGAGGTATGGCTACACCTTC.

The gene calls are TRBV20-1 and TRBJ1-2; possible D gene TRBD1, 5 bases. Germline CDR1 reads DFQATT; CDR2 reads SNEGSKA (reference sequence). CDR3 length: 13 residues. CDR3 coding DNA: TGCAGCCCCCGGGGCAGCAAAAACTATGGCTACACCTTC. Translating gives CSPRGSKNYGYTF.

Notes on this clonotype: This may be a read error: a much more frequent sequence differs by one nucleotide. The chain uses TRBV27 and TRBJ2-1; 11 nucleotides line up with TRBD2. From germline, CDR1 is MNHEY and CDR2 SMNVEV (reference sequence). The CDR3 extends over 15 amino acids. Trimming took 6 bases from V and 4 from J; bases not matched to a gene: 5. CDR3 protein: CASSVAGGYYNEQFF. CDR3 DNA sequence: TGTGCCAGCAGCGTAGCGGGGGGGTATTACAATGAGCAGTTCTTC.

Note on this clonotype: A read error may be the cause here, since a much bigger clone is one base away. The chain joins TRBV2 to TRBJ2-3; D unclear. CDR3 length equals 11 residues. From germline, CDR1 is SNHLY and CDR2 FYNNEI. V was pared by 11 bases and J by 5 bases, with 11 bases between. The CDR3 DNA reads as TGTGCCTGTGGTAGGGAAGATACGCAGTATTTT. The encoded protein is CACGREDTQYF.

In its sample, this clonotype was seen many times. In DNA form, the CDR3 reads TGTGCCAGCAGCCCCCGGGTAGCGGGATACTCCTACAATGAGCAGTTCTTC. This encodes CASSPRVAGYSYNEQFF. The V and J genes are TRBV11-2 and TRBJ2-1; 8 bases align to TRBD2. CDR1 and CDR2 from the germline V gene are SGHAT and FQNNGV. This CDR3 comprises 17 residues. V lost 5 bases and J lost 0; bases outside the gene matches: 9.

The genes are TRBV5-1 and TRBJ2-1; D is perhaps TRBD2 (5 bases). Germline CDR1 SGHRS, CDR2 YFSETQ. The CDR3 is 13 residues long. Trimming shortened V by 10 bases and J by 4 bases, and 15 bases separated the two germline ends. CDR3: CASRTSEYNEQFF. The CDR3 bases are TGCGCCTCAAGGACTTCCGAGTACAATGAGCAGTTCTTC.

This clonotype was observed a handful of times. The CDR3, as DNA: TGTGCCAGCAGTTTCTCGACAGTCGGGGAGCTGTTTTTT. This gives the protein CASSFSTVGELFF. The chain employs TRBV6-2 or TRBV6-3 and TRBJ2-2; TRBD1 is a possible D gene (5 bases). CDR3 length equals 13 residues. Germline V gives CDR1 MNHEY, CDR2 SVGEGT. The germline V and J ends were trimmed by 4 bases and 7 bases, with 10 bases remaining between them.

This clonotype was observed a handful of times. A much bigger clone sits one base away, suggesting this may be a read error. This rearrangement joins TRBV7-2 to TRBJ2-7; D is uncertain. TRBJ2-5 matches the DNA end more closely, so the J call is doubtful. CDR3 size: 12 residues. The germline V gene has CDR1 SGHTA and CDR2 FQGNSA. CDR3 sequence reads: CASSPICRTQYF. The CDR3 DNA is TGTGCCAGCAGCCCAATCTGCCGGACCCAGTACTTC.

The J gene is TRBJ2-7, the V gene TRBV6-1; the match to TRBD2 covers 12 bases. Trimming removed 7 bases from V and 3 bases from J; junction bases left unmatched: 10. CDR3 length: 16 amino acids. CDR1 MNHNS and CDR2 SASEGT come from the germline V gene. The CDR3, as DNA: TGTGCCAGCATTCTAACCCGGACTAGCGGGAACTACGAGCAGTACTTC. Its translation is CASILTRTSGNYEQYF.

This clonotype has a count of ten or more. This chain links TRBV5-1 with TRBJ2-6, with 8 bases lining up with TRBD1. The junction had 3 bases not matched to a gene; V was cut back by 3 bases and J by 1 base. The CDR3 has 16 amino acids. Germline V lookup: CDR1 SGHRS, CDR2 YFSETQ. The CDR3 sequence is CASSSGQASGANVLTF. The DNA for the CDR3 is TGCGCCAGCAGCTCGGGACAGGCTTCTGGGGCCAACGTCCTGACTTTC.

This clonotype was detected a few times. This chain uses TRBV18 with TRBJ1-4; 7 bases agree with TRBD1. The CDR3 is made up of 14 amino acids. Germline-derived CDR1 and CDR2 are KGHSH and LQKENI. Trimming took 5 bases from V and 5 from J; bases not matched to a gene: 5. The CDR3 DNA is TGTGCCAGCTCAACTCAGGGGGGAAATGAAAAACTGTTTTTT. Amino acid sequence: CASSTQGGNEKLFF.

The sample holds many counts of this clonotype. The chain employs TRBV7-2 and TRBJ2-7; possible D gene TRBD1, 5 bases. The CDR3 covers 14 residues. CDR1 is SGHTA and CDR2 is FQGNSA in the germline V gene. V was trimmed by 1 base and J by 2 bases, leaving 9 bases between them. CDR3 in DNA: TGTGCCAGCAGCTTAGTAGGGGCAGCCTACGAGCAGTACTTC. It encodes CASSLVGAAYEQYF.

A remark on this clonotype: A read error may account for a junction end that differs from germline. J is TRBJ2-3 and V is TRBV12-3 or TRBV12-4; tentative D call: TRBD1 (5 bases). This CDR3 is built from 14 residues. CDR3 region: CASRPFVTTDAQYF. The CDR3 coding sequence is TGTGCCAGCAGGCCGTTTGTCACGACAGATGCGCAGTATTTT.

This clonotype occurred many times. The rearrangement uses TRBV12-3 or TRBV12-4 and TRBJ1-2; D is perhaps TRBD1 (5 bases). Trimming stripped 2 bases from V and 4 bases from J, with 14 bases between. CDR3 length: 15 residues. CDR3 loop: CASSLTGRPGYGYTF. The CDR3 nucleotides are TGTGCCAGCAGTTTAACGGGACGCCCCGGCTATGGCTACACCTTC.

The CDR3 coding sequence is TGTGCCACCAGCACGAACACAGGGGGGGCGCAGTATTTT. As protein: CATSTNTGGAQYF. This chain uses TRBV15 with TRBJ2-3, with D maybe TRBD1 (8 bases). This CDR3 contains 13 residues. Germline values: CDR1 LNHNV, CDR2 YYDKDF (reference sequence). V was pared by 4 bases and J by 10 bases, with 15 bases between.

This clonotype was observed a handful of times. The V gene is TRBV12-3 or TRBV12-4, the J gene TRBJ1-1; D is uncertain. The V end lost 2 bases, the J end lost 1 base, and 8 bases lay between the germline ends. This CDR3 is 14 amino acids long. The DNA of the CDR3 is TGTGCCAGCAGTTTATTTTCCGAGAACACTGAAGCTTTCTTT. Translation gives CASSLFSENTEAFF.